The clone carrying this T cell receptor (beta chain) occurred a few times. The antigen is not known. CDR1 is SEHNR and CDR2 is FQNEAQ in the germline V gene (reference sequence). There are 14 residues in the CDR3. The germline V and J ends were trimmed by 5 bases and 8 bases, with 15 bases remaining between them. The data originate from a study of beta chain features in type 1 diabetes. Regarding the study as a whole: TCRB CDR3s from Type 1 diabetes patients were moderately but significantly shorter in all four CD4+ subsets.

The investigators reverse transcribed all of the isolated RNA, so they sequenced expressed TCRB transcripts. The table came from immunoSEQ multiplex PCR; TCRdb's copy has only in-frame clones and leaves some out. This table holds about 640,000 clones, approximately 13% found once. The TCR comes from a man aged 30 to 45 with type 1 diabetes. Sequenced material: naive CD4+ T cells from blood. The chain joins TRBV7-9 to TRBJ1-4; D is unclear. The CDR3 protein is CASSLPSRGEKLFF. The CDR3 region has the DNA TGTGCCAGCAGCCTCCCCAGTCGAGGGGAAAAACTGTTTTTT.